A single sample is the source of the 18 T cell receptor beta chains below, sequenced in a study of CD8 T cells in ankylosing spondylitis. TCRdb re-called the 5' RACE reads through MiXCR, storing one row per CDR3 protein. This table holds tens of thousands of distinct CDR3 sequences, more than 5.5% found once. The sample was synovial fluid, either unsorted or a sorted T cell fraction (not recorded which). The source is a male donor with ankylosing spondylitis.

There are a few counts of this clonotype. This rearrangement joins TRBV5-5 to TRBJ2-7; 7 bases agree with TRBD1. With V trimmed by 4 bases and J by 3 bases, 4 bases remained unmatched. Germline V lookup: CDR1 SGHKS, CDR2 YYEKEE (reference sequence). CDR3 length equals 13 residues. CDR3 DNA: TGTGCCAGCAGCCCCAGGGGGTTCTACGAGCAGTACTTC. It yields the protein CASSPRGFYEQYF.

This clonotype has a count of ten or more. V usage is TRBV7-3 and J usage is TRBJ2-1; D possibly corresponds to TRBD1 (6 bases). Trimming pared 6 bases from V and 9 bases from J, leaving 15 bases between. CDR3 length: 13 amino acids. Germline values: CDR1 SGHTA, CDR2 FQGTGA. The CDR3 DNA reads TGTGCCAGCAGTAAAGACCGAGGGGGTGAGCAGTTCTTC. Its protein is CASSKDRGGEQFF. Using reference TRBV7-3 and TRBJ2-1 for the parts outside the CDR3, the full variable domain is GAGVSQTPSNKVTEKGKYVELRCDPISGHTALYWYRQSLGQGPEFLIYFQGTGAADDSGLPNDRFFAVRPEGSVSTLKIQRTERGDSAVYLCASSKDRGGEQFFGPGTRLTVL.

This clonotype was counted a few times. The chain joins TRBV4-1 to TRBJ1-4, with D maybe TRBD1 (5 bases). Trimming took 4 bases from V and 8 from J, leaving 20 bases between them. This CDR3 is built from 16 residues. Germline V CDR1 and CDR2: MGHRA, YSYEKL. This CDR3 is CASSLDRKQEGEKLFF. The CDR3 nucleotides read TGCGCCAGCAGCCTCGATCGGAAACAGGAGGGAGAAAAACTGTTTTTT.

This clonotype showed up many times. The J gene is TRBJ2-3, the V gene TRBV12-5; 9 positions agree with TRBD2. Losses at the gene ends were 8 bases for V and 3 bases for J; bases not matched to a gene: 6. Germline CDR1 and CDR2: LGHNT and FRNRAP. This CDR3 contains 14 residues. The CDR3 nucleotides are TGTGCTAGTAGCGGGAGGTCGGGTACAGATACGCAGTATTTT. This sequence encodes CASSGRSGTDTQYF.

This clonotype was counted at least ten times. The chain employs TRBV6-1 and TRBJ2-2; 9 nucleotides match TRBD2. V shed 7 bases, J shed 6 bases, and the junction held 12 bases outside the gene matches. The CDR3 loop spans 16 amino acids. Germline V lookup: CDR1 MNHNS, CDR2 SASEGT. CDR3 in amino acids: CASIRVAGGPPGELFF. In DNA form, the CDR3 reads TGTGCCAGCATCAGGGTGGCGGGAGGGCCCCCCGGGGAGCTGTTTTTT.

This clonotype was recorded many times. This chain joins TRBV11-1 and TRBJ2-7; TRBD2 aligns across 14 bases. CDR1 and CDR2 (germline): SGHAT, FQDESV (reference sequence). The J segment lost 0 bases and the V segment lost 3 bases, leaving 4 bases of the junction unmatched. The CDR3 spans 17 residues. The CDR3: CASSFGLAGGFSYEQYF. CDR3 in DNA: TGTGCCAGCAGCTTTGGACTAGCGGGAGGCTTCTCCTACGAGCAGTACTTC.

This clonotype was detected a few times. The chain joins TRBV2 to TRBJ2-7; a possible D gene is TRBD2 (6 bases). CDR1 is SNHLY and CDR2 is FYNNEI in the germline V gene. Trimming left V 6 bases short and J 2 bases short, with 11 bases between. The length of the CDR3 is 13 residues. CDR3 in amino acids: CASREGGPYEQYF. CDR3 DNA sequence: TGTGCCAGCAGGGAGGGAGGACCCTACGAGCAGTACTTC. Full variable domain (outside the CDR3, taken from reference TRBV2 and TRBJ2-7): EPEVTQTPSHQVTQMGQEVILRCVPISNHLYFYWYRQILGQKVEFLVSFYNNEISEKSEIFDDQFSVERPDGSNFTLKIRSTKLEDSAMYFCASREGGPYEQYFGPGTRLTVT.

This clonotype was counted ten times or more. The chain recombines TRBV6-5 with TRBJ2-1; 10 bases align to TRBD2. The ends lost 4 bases at V and 3 bases at J; junction bases unmatched: 6. The CDR3 contains 16 residues. Germline V lookup: CDR1 MNHEY, CDR2 SVGAGI. This chain's CDR3 is CASSSFLAGVYNEQFF. Here the CDR3 DNA reads TGTGCCAGCAGTTCCTTCCTAGCGGGAGTCTACAATGAGCAGTTCTTC.

Many counts were recorded for this clonotype. The CDR3 protein is CASSLLIGKETQYF. The CDR3 coding sequence is TGTGCCAGCAGTTTATTAATAGGAAAAGAGACCCAGTACTTC. The chain combines TRBV28 with TRBJ2-5; no clear D. The V end was cut by 1 base, the J end by 3 bases, with 9 bases between. Germline V lookup: CDR1 MDHEN, CDR2 SYDVKM. The CDR3 loop spans 14 amino acids.

This clonotype was picked up a small number of times. V gene TRBV5-1 combines with J gene TRBJ2-1; 9 bases match TRBD1. The CDR3 loop spans 20 amino acids. The trim removed 0 bases at V and 0 bases at J, leaving 13 bases unmatched. Germline CDR1 SGHRS, CDR2 YFSETQ. CDR3 sequence reads: CASSLAGQGGGQGSYNEQFF. In nucleotides, the CDR3 is TGCGCCAGCAGCTTGGCGGGACAGGGTGGGGGCCAAGGCTCCTACAATGAGCAGTTCTTC.

Many counts were recorded for this clonotype. The rearrangement uses TRBV3-1 and TRBJ2-1; 8 bases match TRBD2. Germline values: CDR1 LGHDT, CDR2 YNNKEL (reference sequence). Germline trimming cut 3 bases from V and 13 bases from J; bases unmatched to any gene: 8. The CDR3 length is 13 residues. The CDR3 loop reads CASSQTEGTSQFF. CDR3 nucleotides: TGTGCCAGCAGCCAGACGGAAGGGACTAGTCAGTTCTTC.

V is TRBV6-2 or TRBV6-3 and J is TRBJ1-1; D remains ambiguous. Deletions cut 6 bases from V and 1 base from J, with 15 bases between. Germline CDR1 and CDR2: MNHEY and SVGEGT. This CDR3 is built from 15 residues. In DNA form, the CDR3 reads TGTGCCAGCAGCCCAGCCGGGAGAGCGAACACTGAAGCTTTCTTT. Its protein is CASSPAGRANTEAFF.

This clonotype has a handful of counts. This chain links TRBV4-2 with TRBJ2-5; TRBD2 matches at 7 bases. The CDR3 consists of 17 residues. After removal of 0 bases from V and 4 bases from J, the junction contained 11 bases not matched to a gene. Germline V gene data show CDR1 as LGHNA and CDR2 as YNFKEQ. The CDR3 spells CASSQDRRLATGETQYF. As DNA, the CDR3 is TGTGCCAGCAGCCAAGATAGGAGACTAGCAACAGGAGAGACCCAGTACTTC.

This clonotype was detected many times. The chain employs TRBV20-1 and TRBJ1-5; D ambiguous. Germline CDR1 DFQATT, CDR2 SNEGSKA (reference sequence). The CDR3 has 14 amino acids. Trimming cost V 6 bases and J 0 bases, with 12 bases left between them. The CDR3 DNA follows: TGCAGTGCCAAAGATCCGTATAGCAATCAGCCCCAGCATTTT. This gives the protein CSAKDPYSNQPQHF.

The CDR3, as DNA: TGTGCCAGCAGCCCGGCTAGCGGAACCTACGAGCAGTACTTC. Translating gives CASSPASGTYEQYF. This chain joins TRBV3-1 and TRBJ2-7; 7 bases fit TRBD2. The CDR3 consists of 14 residues. CDR1 is LGHDT and CDR2 is YNNKEL in the germline V gene (reference sequence). V trimming: 4 bases; J trimming: 2 bases; junction bases outside the gene matches: 5.

V usage is TRBV10-2 and J usage is TRBJ2-1; TRBD2 agrees at 13 bases. Germline V CDR1 and CDR2: WSHSY, SAAADI. The V and J ends lost 6 bases and 6 bases, in that order; junction bases with no gene match: 2. The CDR3 spans 14 residues. The CDR3: CASRGLAGFNEQFF. The CDR3 DNA reads as TGCGCCAGCAGGGGACTAGCGGGGTTCAATGAGCAGTTCTTC.

The table lists this clonotype with many counts. The chain carries TRBV7-6 and TRBJ2-1, with D unclear. Trimming removed 0 bases at V and 6 bases at J, with 9 bases between. Germline V gene sequence: CDR1 SGHVS, CDR2 FNYEAQ. The CDR3 totals 14 residues. The CDR3 DNA reads as TGTGCCAGCAGCTTAGCAGGGAACCGCAATGAGCAGTTCTTC. This codes for CASSLAGNRNEQFF.

This clonotype was counted many times. The gene calls are TRBV10-2 and TRBJ1-3; D is unresolved. This CDR3 has 13 amino acids. The germline gives CDR1 WSHSY, CDR2 SAAADI. Trimming cost V 8 bases and J 0 bases, with 8 bases left between them. The CDR3 DNA follows: TGCGCCAGCGGGCGGAGCTCTGGAAACACCATATATTTT. This gives the protein CASGRSSGNTIYF.